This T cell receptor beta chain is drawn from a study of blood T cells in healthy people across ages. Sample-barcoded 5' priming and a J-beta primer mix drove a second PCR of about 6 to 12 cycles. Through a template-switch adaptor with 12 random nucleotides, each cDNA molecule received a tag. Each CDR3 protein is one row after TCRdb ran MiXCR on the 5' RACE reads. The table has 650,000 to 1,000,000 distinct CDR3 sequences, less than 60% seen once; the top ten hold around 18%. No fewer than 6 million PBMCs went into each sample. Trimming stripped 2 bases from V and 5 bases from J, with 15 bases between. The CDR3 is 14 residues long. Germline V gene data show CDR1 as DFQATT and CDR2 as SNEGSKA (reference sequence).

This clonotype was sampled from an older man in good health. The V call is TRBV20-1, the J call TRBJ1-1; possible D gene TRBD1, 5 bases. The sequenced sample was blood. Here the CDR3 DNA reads TGCAGTGCTAGATTGTTCTCCCAGGGTACTGAAGCTTTCTTT. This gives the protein CSARLFSQGTEAFF.